This T cell receptor beta chain was observed in a study of blood T cell repertoires in COVID-19. Study-level information: Sites across the United States, Italy and Spain contributed samples from acute and convalescent COVID-19. The cDNA or gDNA used as material had been derived from T cells, B-cell-depleted T cells, or PBMCs.

Germline assignment: CDR1 SGHKS and CDR2 YYEKEE (reference sequence). The CDR3 extends over 13 amino acids. With 4 bases removed from V and 4 bases from J, the gap between germline ends came to 9 bases. Which cohort a participant joined came from the clinical history participants gave. Original data processing: Using reference gene primer amplification, nucleated cell counts were estimated. Assay used: immunoSEQ multiplex PCR; TCRdb lists only in-frame clones, some missing. The DNA was the basis for D and trimming; V, J and clone size are from that table. This sample has roughly 330,000 clones; roughly 86% occur once, and the top ten carry about 5.4%.

V is TRBV5-5 and J is TRBJ1-3; no reliable D call. The receptor's source is a woman in her 30s who had recovered from COVID-19. Specimen: PBMCs or T cells enriched from blood (not recorded which). CDR3 nucleotides: TGTGCCAGCAGCCCTCCGGGGGGAAACACCATATATTTT. This codes for CASSPPGGNTIYF.